The clone carrying this TCR beta chain occurred a few times. Its antigen is still unknown. The authors reverse transcribed all of the isolated RNA, so sequencing captured expressed TCRB transcripts. Measured with immunoSEQ multiplex PCR; TCRdb has only the in-frame clones, and not every one. The table lists roughly 240,000 clones, roughly 24% of them singletons. The entry originates in a study of beta chain features in type 1 diabetes. Broader study findings: Moderate but significant shortening of TCRB CDR3s was recorded in all four CD4+ subsets from Type 1 diabetes patients.

V shed 5 bases and J 7 bases; nucleotides not matched to a gene: 12. This CDR3 is built from 15 residues. Germline-derived CDR1 and CDR2 are SEHNR and FQNEAQ (reference sequence). This clonotype originated in a young woman with type 1 diabetes. Input material: naive CD4+ T cells from blood. The chain employs TRBV7-9 and TRBJ2-5; TRBD2 agrees at 8 bases. CDR3 DNA: TGTGCCAGCAGCCCGACTAGCGTCGTACGGGGGACCCAGTACTTC. This translates into CASSPTSVVRGTQYF.